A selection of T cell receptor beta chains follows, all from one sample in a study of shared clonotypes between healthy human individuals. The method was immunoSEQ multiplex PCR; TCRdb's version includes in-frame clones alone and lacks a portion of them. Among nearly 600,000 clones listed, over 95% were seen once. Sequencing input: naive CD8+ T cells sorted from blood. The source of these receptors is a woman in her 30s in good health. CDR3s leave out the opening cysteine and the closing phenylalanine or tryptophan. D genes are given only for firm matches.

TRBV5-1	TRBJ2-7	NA	ASSDRDVNEQY
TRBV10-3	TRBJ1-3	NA	AISESGPGNTIY
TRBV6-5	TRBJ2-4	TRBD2	ASNSGIENIQY
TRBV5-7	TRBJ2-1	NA	ASSLGLADNEQF
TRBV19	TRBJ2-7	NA	ASSTGDIYEQY
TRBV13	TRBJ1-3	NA	ASSWVGERRTIY
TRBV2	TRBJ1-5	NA	ASRGTIAAEPQH
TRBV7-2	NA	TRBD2	AGETSDSYEQY
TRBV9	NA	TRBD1	ASSTRQGRGEQY
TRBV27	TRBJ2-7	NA	ASSLAVGASEQY
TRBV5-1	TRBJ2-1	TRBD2	ASSSREGYNEQF
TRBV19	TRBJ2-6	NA	ASSVLVGGANVLT
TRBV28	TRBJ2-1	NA	ASNRMTAVEQF
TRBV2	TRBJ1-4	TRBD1	ASSEQGVANEKLF
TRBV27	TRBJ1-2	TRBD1	ASSTTGGRYGYT
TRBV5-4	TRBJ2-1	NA	ASSQSNNEQF
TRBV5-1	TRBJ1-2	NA	ASRITPRIGKYGYT
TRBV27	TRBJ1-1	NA	ASSLYGQELMNTEAF
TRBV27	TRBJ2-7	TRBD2	ASSPGGLAGLYEQY
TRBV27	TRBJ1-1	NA	ASSLFYRVGKNTEAF
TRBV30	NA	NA	AWGQGYEQY
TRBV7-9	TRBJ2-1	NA	ASSFPHEQF
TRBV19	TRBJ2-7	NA	ASSKVLAYYEQY
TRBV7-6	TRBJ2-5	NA	ASSFSSGETQY
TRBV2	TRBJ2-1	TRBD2	ASRSLAGAEGDEQF
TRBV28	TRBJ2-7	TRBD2	ASSSTGLPYEQY
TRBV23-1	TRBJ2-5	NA	ASSQEDYRFQETQY
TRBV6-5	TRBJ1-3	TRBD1	ASIDRAANTIY
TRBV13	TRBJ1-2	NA	ASSHGTLSPGYT
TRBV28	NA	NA	ASSSWGAGYEQY
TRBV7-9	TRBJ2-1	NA	ASSPVGLPPEQF
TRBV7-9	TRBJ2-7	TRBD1	ASSSTGGKYEQY
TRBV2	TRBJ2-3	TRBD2	ASSRTSGRWTDTQY
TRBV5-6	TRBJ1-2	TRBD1	ASSLGRGRNGYT
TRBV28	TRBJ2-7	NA	ASSNRDSYEQY
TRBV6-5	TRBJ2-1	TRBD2	ASSPTSGSPHEQF
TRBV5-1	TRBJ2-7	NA	ASSLGGARDEQY
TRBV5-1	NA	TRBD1	ASSWDSSYEQY
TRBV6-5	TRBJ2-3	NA	ASSYDGGSTDTQY
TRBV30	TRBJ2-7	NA	AWSVRQGYEQY
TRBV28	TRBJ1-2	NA	ASSLTGAYGYT
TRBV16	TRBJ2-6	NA	ASSLTGTYHSGANVLT
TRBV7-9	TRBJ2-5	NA	ASSPIPGLASEETQY
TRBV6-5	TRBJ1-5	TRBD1	ASSTTGGNQPQH
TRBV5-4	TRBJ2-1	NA	ASSPPDNEQF
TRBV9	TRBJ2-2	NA	ASSGDTGELF
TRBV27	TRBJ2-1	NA	ASSLSIGRSSYNEQF
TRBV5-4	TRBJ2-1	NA	ASSLILSSYNEQF
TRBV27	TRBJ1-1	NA	ASSLSPRQMNTEAF
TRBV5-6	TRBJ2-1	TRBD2	ASSLNAGASYNEQF